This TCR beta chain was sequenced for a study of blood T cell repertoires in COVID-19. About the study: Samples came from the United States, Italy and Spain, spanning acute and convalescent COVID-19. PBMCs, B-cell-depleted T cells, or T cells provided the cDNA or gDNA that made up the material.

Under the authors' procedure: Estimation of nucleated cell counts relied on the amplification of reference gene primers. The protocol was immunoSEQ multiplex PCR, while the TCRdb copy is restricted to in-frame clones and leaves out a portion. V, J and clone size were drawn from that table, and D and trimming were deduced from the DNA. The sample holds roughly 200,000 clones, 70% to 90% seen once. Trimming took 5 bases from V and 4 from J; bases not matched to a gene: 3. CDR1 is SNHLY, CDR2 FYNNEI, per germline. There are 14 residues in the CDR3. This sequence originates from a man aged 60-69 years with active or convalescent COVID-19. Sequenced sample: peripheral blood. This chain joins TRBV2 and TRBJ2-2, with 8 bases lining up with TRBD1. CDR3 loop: CASSSGTGTGELFF. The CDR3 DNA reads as TGTGCCAGCAGTTCCGGGACAGGCACCGGGGAGCTGTTTTTT.